Reported below is one T cell receptor (beta chain). Which antigen it targets is not known. No much larger clonotype is one base removed from it; base qualities were not supplied. This record comes from a study of T cell responses to AZD1222 COVID-19 vaccine (dated by TCRdb to about 2021). Regarding the complete study: AZD1222 recipients given second doses at about 4 weeks or at about 12 weeks were pooled, since spike-specific TCR depth and breadth were not found to differ between the two schedules. A total of approximately 240 trial participants underwent TCR sequencing, of whom about 210 received two doses of AZD1222 and about 26 received two doses of the MenACWY control vaccine. Trial participants were enrolled into age subgroups of 18-55, 56-69 and 70-plus years, which contained approximately 150, 30 and 60 TCR-sequenced participants, respectively. General study outcomes and caveats: Participants were mostly white British, with more females than males. The authors suggested clonal diversity may have been underestimated. In the small 56-69-year group, the increase in depth fell short of significance, most likely because of low power. Epitopes outside the regions mutated in the B.1.351 and B.1.1.7 variants were reportedly recognized by nearly half of the unique spike-specific TCRs. Because no day 14 peak-response samples were available, repertoires were characterized only after the peak T cell response. After two AZD1222 doses, spike-specific TCR breadth and depth were significantly higher than at day 0 and than in MenACWY recipients. Conclusions about previously exposed vaccinees were limited because only six AZD1222 recipients were SARS-CoV-2 seropositive at baseline. Vaccine-associated CD4 TCRs spanned the whole spike protein, with dominant responses in regions 160-218 and 743-854.

Including the terminal cysteine and phenylalanine, the CDR3 comprises 15 residues. Of all the DNA, just the CDR3 is kept, 45 bases in frame from base 1. Trimming costs V 2 bases and J 2 bases, and their ends lie 11 bases apart. CDR1 SGHTA and CDR2 FQGNSA were looked up in the germline V gene. The time point label, read with the paper, signifies: baseline before first vaccination. Vaccinee samples came from UK trials COV001 and COV002, including a single-blind randomized controlled phase 2/3 trial of AZD1222 (ChAdOx1 nCoV-19) in healthy adults. For TCRbeta chain sequencing, PBMC samples from trial participants were taken at day 0 and at day 28 after the second dose. The CDR3 regions of human TCRbeta chains were analyzed by immunosequencing. Concerning the study's data processing: TCRs in the repertoires were matched against a reference library of SARS-CoV-2-specific TCRs that had been generated with the MIRA antigen-specificity platform. Breadth meant the fraction of unique TCRs that were SARS-CoV-2-associated, whereas depth meant the fraction of total T cells that were SARS-CoV-2-associated. Using the MIRA data, each spike-specific TCR was assigned both to the spike region to which the TCR was reactive and to a CD4 or CD8 class. Log10-transformed breadth and depth values were compared by one-way ANOVA with Sidak's multiple comparisons tests. Entries here come from immuneACCESS through TCRdb and include only in-frame sequences with V and J called. Some clones fail to appear in such tables; in the studies checked, an unresolved V gene covers under half of the shortfall, and the cause of the remainder is unknown. D and trimming come from the DNA, and the V and J calls and clone size come from that table. The sample table holds 90,000 to 120,000 clones, of which around nine tenths were seen once. Around 20% of the sample is in the top ten clones.

The rearranged segments are TRBV7-2 and TRBJ2-3; no D gene can be assigned with confidence. The receptor was derived from an adult in good health. Sequencing was performed on peripheral blood, taken on day 0 of AZD1222 vaccination. The nucleotide sequence reads TGTGCCAGCAGCTTAAGGGCTGGGTACACAGATACGCAGTATTTT. Its protein is CASSLRAGYTDTQYF.